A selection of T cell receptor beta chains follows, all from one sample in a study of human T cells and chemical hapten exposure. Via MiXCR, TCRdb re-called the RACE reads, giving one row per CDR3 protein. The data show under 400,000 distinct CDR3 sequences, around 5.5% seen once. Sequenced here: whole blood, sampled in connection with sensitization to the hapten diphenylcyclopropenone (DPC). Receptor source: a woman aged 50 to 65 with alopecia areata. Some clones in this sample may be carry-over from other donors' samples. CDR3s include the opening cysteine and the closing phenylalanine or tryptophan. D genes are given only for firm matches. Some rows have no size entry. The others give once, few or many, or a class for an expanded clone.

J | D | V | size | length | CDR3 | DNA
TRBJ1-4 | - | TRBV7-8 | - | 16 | CASSLERLPLNEKLFF | TGTGCCAGCAGCTTAGAAAGACTCCCGCTTAATGAAAAACTGTTTTTT
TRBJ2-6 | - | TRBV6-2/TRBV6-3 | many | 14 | CASSRGSGANVLTF | TGTGCCAGCAGCCGAGGCTCTGGGGCCAACGTCCTGACTTTC
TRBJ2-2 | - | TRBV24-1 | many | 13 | CATSDGDTGELFF | TGTGCCACCAGTGATGGGGACACCGGGGAGCTGTTTTTT
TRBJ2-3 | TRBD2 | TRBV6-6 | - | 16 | CASSSGLAGGPDTQYF | TGTGCCAGCAGTTCGGGACTAGCGGGGGGGCCAGATACGCAGTATTTT
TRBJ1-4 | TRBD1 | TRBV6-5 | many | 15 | CASSYGTGRYEKLFF | TGTGCCAGCAGTTACGGGACAGGGCGATATGAAAAACTGTTTTTT
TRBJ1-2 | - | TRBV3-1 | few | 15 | CASSQVSAINYGYTF | TGTGCCAGCAGCCAAGTTTCTGCAATCAACTATGGCTACACCTTC
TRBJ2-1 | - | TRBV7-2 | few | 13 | CASSSRLMNEQFF | TGTGCCAGCAGCTCGAGACTGATGAATGAGCAGTTCTTC
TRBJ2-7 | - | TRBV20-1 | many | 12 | CSASGPGAEQYF | TGCAGTGCTAGTGGGCCAGGGGCCGAGCAGTACTTC
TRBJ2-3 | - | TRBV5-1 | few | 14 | CASAPTAGGDTQYF | TGCGCCAGCGCCCCCACGGCGGGCGGCGATACGCAGTATTTT
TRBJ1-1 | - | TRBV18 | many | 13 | CASSPPMNTEAFF | TGTGCCAGCTCACCACCGATGAACACTGAAGCTTTCTTT
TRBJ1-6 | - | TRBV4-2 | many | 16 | CASSQEQGGYNSPLHF | TGTGCCAGCAGCCAAGAACAGGGAGGGTATAATTCACCCCTCCACTTT
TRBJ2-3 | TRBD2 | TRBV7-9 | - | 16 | CASSGPTSGGLDTQYF | TGTGCCAGCAGCGGCCCGACTAGCGGGGGGCTAGATACGCAGTATTTT
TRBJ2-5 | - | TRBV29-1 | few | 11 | CSVPSAETQYF | TGCAGCGTTCCTAGCGCCGAGACCCAGTACTTC
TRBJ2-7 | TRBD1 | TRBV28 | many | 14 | CASSSRDRAYEQYF | TGTGCCAGCAGTTCCCGGGACAGGGCCTACGAGCAGTACTTC
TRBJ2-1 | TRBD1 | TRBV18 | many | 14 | CASSQDSGGDEQFF | TGTGCCAGCTCACAAGACTCAGGGGGCGATGAGCAGTTCTTC
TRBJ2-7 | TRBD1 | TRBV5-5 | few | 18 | CASSSKPGQAPRSNEQYF | TGTGCCAGCAGCTCAAAACCCGGACAGGCCCCTAGGTCGAACGAGCAGTACTTC
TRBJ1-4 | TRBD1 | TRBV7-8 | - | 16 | CASSWGTGATNEKLFF | TGTGCCAGCAGCTGGGGGACAGGGGCAACTAATGAAAAACTGTTTTTT
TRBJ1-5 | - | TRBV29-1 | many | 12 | CSVREGDQPQHF | TGCAGCGTTCGCGAGGGGGATCAGCCCCAGCATTTT
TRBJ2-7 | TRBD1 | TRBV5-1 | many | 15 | CASSLASGTGPEQYF | TGCGCCAGCAGCTTGGCCTCAGGGACAGGGCCCGAGCAGTACTTC
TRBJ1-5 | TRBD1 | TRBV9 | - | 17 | CASSVPYDRVSNQPQHF | TGTGCCAGCAGCGTACCATATGACAGGGTGAGCAATCAGCCCCAGCATTTT
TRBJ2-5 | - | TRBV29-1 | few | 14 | CSVEDSQRVETQYF | TGCAGCGTTGAAGATAGCCAGCGAGTAGAGACCCAGTACTTC
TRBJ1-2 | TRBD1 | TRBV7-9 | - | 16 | CASSSVDRGISYGYTF | TGTGCCAGCAGCTCCGTGGACAGGGGGATTTCCTATGGCTACACCTTC